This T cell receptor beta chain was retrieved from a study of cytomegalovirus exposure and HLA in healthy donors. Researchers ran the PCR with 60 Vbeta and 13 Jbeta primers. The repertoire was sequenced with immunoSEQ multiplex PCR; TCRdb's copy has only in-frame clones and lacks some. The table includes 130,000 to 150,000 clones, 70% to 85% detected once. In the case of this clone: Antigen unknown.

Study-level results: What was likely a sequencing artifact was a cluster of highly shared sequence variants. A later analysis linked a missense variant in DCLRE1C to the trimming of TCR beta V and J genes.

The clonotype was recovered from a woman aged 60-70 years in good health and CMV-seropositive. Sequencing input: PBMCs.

For the CDR3, the DNA is TGTGCCAGCAGTCCCCCAGGACGGGGGGAGACAGATACGCAGTATTTT. Protein: CASSPPGRGETDTQYF. The chain is built from TRBV28 and TRBJ2-3; 7 nucleotides line up with TRBD2. This CDR3 spans 16 amino acids. The J segment lost 3 bases and the V segment lost 5 bases, leaving 11 bases of the junction unmatched. CDR1 MDHEN and CDR2 SYDVKM come from the germline V gene.